This TCR beta chain was recovered during a study of cytomegalovirus exposure and HLA in healthy donors. Study-level findings and limits: Reports indicate that TCR beta sequences accurately predicted the HLA-A and HLA-B alleles of most subjects. It was taken for granted in presence/absence analyses that sequencing depth across donors was roughly uniform.

Comment on this clone: The target antigen is unknown.

The PCR employed 60 Vbeta primers together with 13 Jbeta primers. TCRdb's copy holds only in-frame clones and misses some; the assay was immunoSEQ multiplex PCR. Its table lists 53,000 or so clones. V shed 0 bases and J shed 2 bases, with 9 bases lying between them. The CDR3 totals 15 residues. Germline V gives CDR1 SGHDT, CDR2 YYEEEE. The sequence was collected from a male donor in good health and CMV-seropositive. The V gene is TRBV5-6, the J gene TRBJ2-1; TRBD1 might be the D (6 bases). Sequencing input: PBMCs. DNA for the CDR3: TGTGCCAGCAGCTTGGGAGGGGGACCCTACAATGAGCAGTTCTTC. Translating gives CASSLGGGPYNEQFF. The full variable domain, with the rest looked up from reference TRBV5-6 and TRBJ2-1, is DAGVTQSPTHLIKTRGQQVTLRCSPKSGHDTVSWYQQALGQGPQFIFQYYEEEERQRGNFPDRFSGHQFPNYSSELNVNALLLGDSALYLCASSLGGGPYNEQFFGPGTRLTVL.